The 30 T cell receptor beta chains below come from one sample, sequenced in a study of T cells after yellow fever vaccination. TCRdb reprocessed the 5' RACE reads with MiXCR, giving one entry per CDR3 protein. The table shows hundreds of thousands of distinct CDR3 sequences, with approximately 10% occurring only once. Sequenced material: PBMCs, taken on the day of the first yellow fever vaccination. These receptors came from a man aged 18 to 30 who received the YFV17D yellow fever vaccine.

The V gene is TRBV20-1, the J gene TRBJ2-5, with D maybe TRBD1 (6 bases). The V gene's germline CDR1 is DFQATT and CDR2 SNEGSKA (reference sequence). CDR3 length: 13 amino acids. V was shortened by 1 base and J by 5 bases, with 11 bases between the two germline ends. This chain's CDR3 is CSARVTGVETQYF. The CDR3 nucleotides read TGCAGTGCTAGAGTGACAGGCGTCGAGACCCAGTACTTC.

This sequence joins TRBV5-1 and TRBJ1-1, with D possibly matching TRBD1 (6 bases). V lost 5 bases and J 1 base, leaving 15 bases between the germline ends. The CDR3 covers 15 residues. Germline V CDR1 and CDR2: SGHRS, YFSETQ. The CDR3 protein is CASSPHGQSNTEAFF. CDR3 DNA: TGCGCCAGCAGTCCGCATGGACAGTCGAACACTGAAGCTTTCTTT.

This clonotype was seen more than once but under ten times. The chain links TRBV27 to TRBJ2-7; no reliable D call. The V end lost 1 base, the J end lost 5 bases, and 9 bases lay between the germline ends. The CDR3 has 13 residues. Per germline, CDR1 MNHEY and CDR2 SMNVEV (reference sequence). The CDR3 is CASSLWGRDEQYF. The CDR3, as DNA: TGTGCCAGCAGTTTATGGGGTCGGGACGAGCAGTACTTC.

This clonotype has only a few counts. The chain has TRBV28 and TRBJ2-3; D possibly corresponds to TRBD2 (5 bases). Germline V gene sequence: CDR1 MDHEN, CDR2 SYDVKM. The CDR3 spans 14 residues. The V end lost 3 bases, the J end lost 6 bases, and 13 bases lay between the germline ends. CDR3 in amino acids: CASSLVGVKDTQYF. The CDR3, as DNA: TGTGCCAGCAGTTTGGTCGGGGTCAAGGATACGCAGTATTTT.

CDR3 in amino acids: CASSPGTIYTDTQYF. The CDR3 nucleotides are TGCGCCAGCAGCCCCGGGACTATCTACACAGATACGCAGTATTTT. The chain has TRBV5-1 and TRBJ2-3, with 7 bases fitting TRBD2. Germline V lookup: CDR1 SGHRS, CDR2 YFSETQ. V dropped 4 bases and J dropped 2; count of bases not matched to a gene: 7. This CDR3 comprises 15 residues.

This clonotype was seen a few times. V and J are TRBV6-1 and TRBJ2-1; 10 nucleotides agree with TRBD2. In germline, CDR1 is MNHNS, CDR2 SASEGT. V lost 5 bases, J lost 8 bases, and 9 bases stayed unmatched. The CDR3 spans 15 residues. This CDR3 is CASSPTSGALDEQFF. CDR3 DNA sequence: TGTGCCAGCAGTCCAACTAGCGGGGCCTTAGATGAGCAGTTCTTC.

This clonotype was seen a handful of times. The V gene is TRBV5-1, the J gene TRBJ2-3; TRBD1 agrees at 7 bases. Losses at the gene ends were 3 bases for V and 0 bases for J; bases not matched to a gene: 7. The germline V gene encodes CDR1 SGHRS and CDR2 YFSETQ. This CDR3 has 16 residues. CDR3 in amino acids: CASSSWGQPSTDTQYF. The CDR3 nucleotides are TGCGCCAGCAGCTCGTGGGGACAGCCAAGCACAGATACGCAGTATTTT.

The gene calls are TRBV29-1 and TRBJ2-1, with D uncertain. The CDR3 has 10 residues. V dropped 8 bases and J dropped 7 bases, with 9 bases sitting between them. Germline CDR1 is SQVTM and CDR2 is ANQGSEA. DNA for the CDR3: TGCAGCACCTCCCGTAATGAGCAGTTCTTC. This encodes CSTSRNEQFF.

V usage is TRBV11-2 and J usage is TRBJ2-3; D is uncertain. V dropped 3 bases and J dropped 8 bases, with 15 bases sitting between them. The CDR3 spans 14 residues. The V gene's germline CDR1 is SGHAT and CDR2 FQNNGV. The CDR3 coding sequence is TGTGCCAGCAGCTTTGGATATGCCCCCGGTACGCAGTATTTT. It is translated as CASSFGYAPGTQYF.

This clonotype occurred a few times. The V call is TRBV2, the J call TRBJ2-1; D is undetermined. CDR3 length: 14 residues. The germline V gene encodes CDR1 SNHLY and CDR2 FYNNEI. The ends were cut back, 8 bases at V and 0 bases at J, with 11 bases in the middle. CDR3 region: CASWDNFSYNEQFF. CDR3 nucleotide sequence: TGTGCCAGCTGGGATAACTTCTCCTACAATGAGCAGTTCTTC.

This clonotype appeared many times. The rearrangement joins TRBV4-3 to TRBJ2-3; the D gene is possibly TRBD2 (6 bases). This CDR3 has 15 residues. Trimming left V 1 base short and J 2 bases short, with 10 bases between. The germline gives CDR1 LGHNA, CDR2 YSLEER. The CDR3 sequence is CASSQGSGDTDTQYF. CDR3 nucleotide sequence: TGCGCCAGCAGCCAAGGTTCGGGGGACACAGATACGCAGTATTTT.

The J gene is TRBJ2-3, the V gene TRBV9; D might be TRBD1 (6 bases). V gave up 0 bases and J gave up 3 bases, with 11 bases separating them. The V gene's germline CDR1 is SGDLS and CDR2 YYNGEE. CDR3 size: 15 residues. The CDR3 nucleotides are TGTGCCAGCAGCGTAGGGCAGGGGCTGACAGATACGCAGTATTTT. Translating it yields CASSVGQGLTDTQYF. The complete variable domain, with remaining parts taken from reference TRBV9 and TRBJ2-3, reads DSGVTQTPKHLITATGQRVTLRCSPRSGDLSVYWYQQSLDQGLQFLIQYYNGEERAKGNILERFSAQQFPDLHSELNLSSLELGDSALYFCASSVGQGLTDTQYFGPGTRLTVL.

The chain has TRBV21-1 and TRBJ2-2; TRBD2, the table's D call, lacks a check against the DNA. TRBV21-1 is a listed pseudogene. The CDR3 is 16 residues long. The CDR3 DNA follows: TGTGCCAGCAGCAAGGAGCGGACTAGTCGCACCGGGGAGCTGTTTTTT. Translating gives CASSKERTSRTGELFF.

This clonotype was counted between two and nine times. The chain is built from TRBV20-1 and TRBJ1-6, with D perhaps TRBD1 (6 bases). Trimming removed 6 bases at V and 4 bases at J, with 13 bases between. CDR1 and CDR2 from the germline V gene are DFQATT and SNEGSKA (reference sequence). The CDR3 covers 14 residues. The DNA for the CDR3 is TGCAGTGCCGAAGGACAGAATTATAATTCACCCCTCCACTTT. It is translated as CSAEGQNYNSPLHF.

The rearrangement links TRBV5-1 to TRBJ1-4; 8 bases fit TRBD1. CDR3 length: 14 residues. CDR1 and CDR2 (germline): SGHRS, YFSETQ. J was trimmed by 4 bases and V by 5 bases; bases with no gene match: 4. The CDR3, as DNA: TGCGCCAGCAGGATGACAGGGGATAATGAAAAACTGTTTTTT. It codes for CASRMTGDNEKLFF.

This clonotype showed up just once. This sequence joins TRBV7-6 and TRBJ2-5; possible D gene TRBD2, 6 bases. This CDR3 region has 16 residues. V gave up 1 base and J gave up 1 base, with 13 bases separating them. Germline-derived CDR1 and CDR2 are SGHVS and FNYEAQ. This CDR3 is CASSLVGGTSQETQYF. CDR3 nucleotide sequence: TGTGCCAGCAGCTTAGTCGGCGGGACTTCCCAAGAGACCCAGTACTTC.

V usage is TRBV24-1 and J usage is TRBJ2-3; TRBD1 is a possible D gene (5 bases). This CDR3 comprises 14 residues. Trimming cost V 4 bases and J 3 bases, with 10 bases left between them. From germline, CDR1 is KGHDR and CDR2 SFDVKD. CDR3 coding DNA: TGTGCCACCAGTGAGACAGCAGGTACAGATACGCAGTATTTT. Translation gives CATSETAGTDTQYF.

CDR3 residues: CSAGVPQHF. The CDR3 nucleotides read TGCAGTGCTGGGGTTCCCCAGCATTTT. J is TRBJ1-5 and V is TRBV20-1; D gene uncertain. Germline V gives CDR1 DFQATT, CDR2 SNEGSKA (reference sequence). The CDR3 totals 9 residues. The V gene lost 5 bases and the J gene lost 10 bases, with 6 bases spanning the gap.

At least ten counts were recorded for this clonotype. V and J are TRBV5-1 and TRBJ2-5; D perhaps matches TRBD1 (6 bases). The length of the CDR3 is 15 residues. The germline gives CDR1 SGHRS, CDR2 YFSETQ. The ends were cut back, 2 bases at V and 5 bases at J, with 16 bases in the middle. In DNA, the CDR3 is TGCGCCAGCAGCTTACCCACAGGGTCTGGGGAGACCCAGTACTTC. It codes for CASSLPTGSGETQYF.

The table lists this clonotype with a few counts. The genes are TRBV29-1 and TRBJ1-2, with D unresolved. CDR1 SQVTM and CDR2 ANQGSEA come from the germline V gene. The CDR3 covers 13 residues. Trimming removed 6 bases from V and 8 bases from J, with 19 bases in between. In DNA form, the CDR3 reads TGCAGCGTCCCGGTACGGAGTTCCTTCGGCTACACCTTC. Its translation is CSVPVRSSFGYTF.

In this sample, this clonotype turned up a few times. CDR3 bases: TGTGCCAGCAGTTACGTCCGGGGCCTAGCCAAAAACATTCAGTACTTC. As protein: CASSYVRGLAKNIQYF. The chain carries TRBV6-2 or TRBV6-3 and TRBJ2-4; D could derive from TRBD1 or TRBD2 (5 bases each). The CDR3 runs 16 residues. V was pared by 2 bases and J by 0 bases, with 11 bases between. CDR1 and CDR2 (germline): MNHEY, SVGEGT.

V is TRBV6-2 or TRBV6-3 and J is TRBJ2-3; D gene unclear. The V gene's germline CDR1 is MNHEY and CDR2 SVGEGT. The CDR3 sequence is 15 residues long. Trimming cost V 10 bases and J 2 bases, with 19 bases left between them. The CDR3 loop is CATSYGVSDTDTQYF. Written as DNA, the CDR3 is TGTGCCACCTCTTACGGTGTCAGCGACACAGATACGCAGTATTTT.

This clonotype occurred many times. V is TRBV5-1 and J is TRBJ2-7; D gene unclear. The CDR3 is made up of 12 amino acids. Per germline, CDR1 SGHRS and CDR2 YFSETQ. With 1 base removed from V and 4 bases from J, the gap between germline ends came to 6 bases. The CDR3: CASSLCTYEQYV. The CDR3 DNA reads TGCGCCAGCAGCTTGTGCACTTACGAGCAGTACGTC.

The CDR3 region has the DNA TGCAGTGCTCCGACAGGGGGGGGTTATGAAAAACTGTTTTTT. Translation: CSAPTGGGYEKLFF. The gene calls are TRBV20-1 and TRBJ1-4; the match to TRBD1 covers 9 bases. Germline CDR1 is DFQATT and CDR2 is SNEGSKA (reference sequence). There are 14 residues in the CDR3. The ends lost 5 bases at V and 6 bases at J; junction bases unmatched: 7.

This clonotype was counted ten times or more. J is TRBJ1-5 and V is TRBV15; no clear D. Germline V CDR1 and CDR2: LNHNV, YYDKDF (reference sequence). The CDR3 spans 13 residues. V lost 0 bases and J 2 bases, leaving 2 bases between the germline ends. The CDR3 DNA is TGTGCCACCAGCAGAGATGGCAATCAGCCCCAGCATTTT. It yields the protein CATSRDGNQPQHF. Together with reference TRBV15 and TRBJ1-5, the CDR3 gives the full variable domain: DAMVIQNPRYQVTQFGKPVTLSCSQTLNHNVMYWYQQKSSQAPKLLFHYYDKDFNNEADTPDNFQSRRPNTSFCFLDIRSPGLGDTAMYLCATSRDGNQPQHFGDGTRLSIL.

This chain joins TRBV4-3 and TRBJ2-3; tentative D call: TRBD2 (6 bases). V lost 0 bases to trimming and J lost 6 bases, with 10 bases between them. The CDR3 is 14 amino acids. Germline assignment: CDR1 LGHNA and CDR2 YSLEER. The CDR3 bases are TGCGCCAGCAGCCAAGAAACGGGAGCGGATACGCAGTATTTT. The encoded protein is CASSQETGADTQYF.

V usage is TRBV5-1 and J usage is TRBJ2-7; the match to TRBD1 covers 8 bases. CDR3 length equals 14 residues. Trimming at V came to 2 bases and at J to 5 bases, leaving 6 bases not matched to a gene. CDR1 and CDR2 (germline): SGHRS, YFSETQ. CDR3 region: CASSLGQGIHEQYF. The CDR3 DNA sequence: TGCGCCAGCAGCTTAGGACAGGGTATCCACGAGCAGTACTTC.

This clonotype has a count of ten or more. The chain combines TRBV6-5 with TRBJ2-7; TRBD1 matches 7 bases. The trim removed 0 bases at V and 5 bases at J, leaving 4 bases unmatched. The CDR3 is made up of 14 amino acids. CDR1 is MNHEY, CDR2 SVGAGI, per germline. The CDR3 bases are TGTGCCAGCAGTTACTCTTTAACAGGGGACGAGCAGTACTTC. Residues: CASSYSLTGDEQYF.

The genes are TRBV5-1 and TRBJ2-2; 9 bases are a match to TRBD2. CDR3 length equals 17 residues. V lost 1 base to trimming and J lost 3 bases; unmatched junction nucleotides: 7. Germline V gene lookup returns CDR1 SGHRS and CDR2 YFSETQ. CDR3 sequence reads: CASSLYAGGAYTGELFF. The CDR3 DNA is TGCGCCAGCAGCTTGTATGCGGGGGGGGCCTACACCGGGGAGCTGTTTTTT.

This clonotype came up many times. This chain connects TRBV19 to TRBJ2-7, with D possibly matching TRBD1 (7 bases). V was shortened by 4 bases and J by 1 base, with 17 bases between the two germline ends. The V gene's germline CDR1 is LNHDA and CDR2 SQIVND (reference sequence). The CDR3 length is 16 residues. Written as DNA, the CDR3 is TGTGCCAGTAGTAGGGGAGGAGGGGGCGCATCCTACGAGCAGTACGTC. It codes for CASSRGGGGASYEQYV.